A single sample gave rise to the 22 T cell receptor beta chains below, sequenced in a study of shared clonotypes between healthy human individuals. Profiling relied on immunoSEQ multiplex PCR, and the TCRdb table lists in-frame clones only, not all of them. Of hundreds of thousands of clones in the sample, 70% to 80% were seen once. The material sequenced was PBMCs. These TCRs come from a woman aged 40 to 50 in good health. Some clones in this sample may be carry-over from other donors' samples.

The chain uses TRBV4-3 and TRBJ2-1; maybe TRBD1 (5 bases). CDR1 is LGHNA and CDR2 is YSLEER in the germline V gene. The CDR3 loop spans 13 amino acids. The V gene lost 4 bases and the J gene lost 9 bases, with 13 bases spanning the gap. The DNA of the CDR3 is TGCGCCAGCAGCCTCTCCCAGGGTCCTGAGCAGTTCTTC. Its protein is CASSLSQGPEQFF.

This clone showed up just once. The V gene is TRBV28, the J gene TRBJ1-1; D not resolved. V was trimmed by 1 base and J by 6 bases, leaving 12 bases between them. Germline V gene lookup returns CDR1 MDHEN and CDR2 SYDVKM. The CDR3 is 14 amino acids. Here the CDR3 DNA reads TGTGCCAGCAGTTTATCCCGGTGGTTCGCTGAAGCTTTCTTT. Protein sequence: CASSLSRWFAEAFF.

This chain connects TRBV29-1 to TRBJ2-2; D perhaps matches TRBD1 (6 bases). The V end was cut by 4 bases, the J end by 4 bases, with 7 bases between. The CDR3 totals 12 residues. Germline lookup yields CDR1 SQVTM and CDR2 ANQGSEA. As DNA, the CDR3 is TGCAGCGTTGGACAGGTCACCGGGGAGCTGTTTTTT. It translates to CSVGQVTGELFF.

This clone was detected only once. The genes are TRBV6-5 and TRBJ1-2; unclear D gene. Germline lookup yields CDR1 MNHEY and CDR2 SVGAGI. The CDR3 length is 14 residues. V lost 6 bases to trimming and J lost 8 bases, with 19 bases between them. Here the CDR3 DNA reads TGTGCCAGCAGGCTTACTATAAGCCCAGGAGGCTACACCTTC. Residues: CASRLTISPGGYTF.

This rearrangement joins TRBV7-3 to TRBJ2-7; 8 positions match TRBD2. Trimming removed 5 bases from V and 7 bases from J; junction bases left unmatched: 7. The CDR3 extends over 13 amino acids. Germline CDR1 is SGHTA and CDR2 is FQGTGA. The CDR3 DNA reads as TGTGCCAGCAGCCTCAGCGGGAGAGAAGAGCAGTACTTC. Translated: CASSLSGREEQYF.

About this clone: Additional DNA sequences in this sample encode the identical CDR3. J is TRBJ2-5 and V is TRBV19; D might be TRBD1 (6 bases). The CDR3 totals 14 residues. The V end was cut by 5 bases, the J end by 1 base, with 11 bases between. Germline V CDR1 and CDR2: LNHDA, SQIVND (reference sequence). The CDR3 DNA is TGTGCCAGTAGTCCGGGACACCTCCAAGAGACCCAGTACTTC. Protein: CASSPGHLQETQYF.

This chain uses TRBV7-9 with TRBJ2-1, with TRBD2 as a possible D gene (5 bases). This CDR3 region has 15 residues. CDR1 SEHNR and CDR2 FQNEAQ come from the germline V gene (reference sequence). Trimming stripped 5 bases from V and 3 bases from J, with 14 bases between. For the CDR3, the DNA is TGTGCCAGCAGCCCCGATACCGGGATCTACAATGAGCAGTTCTTC. As protein: CASSPDTGIYNEQFF.

The chain joins TRBV10-2 to TRBJ2-7, with D perhaps matching TRBD1 (7 bases). The length of the CDR3 is 15 residues. Per germline, CDR1 WSHSY and CDR2 SAAADI. Trimming stripped 8 bases from V and 1 base from J, with 18 bases between. Here the CDR3 reads CASESSAGGSYEQYF. For the CDR3, the DNA is TGCGCCAGCGAGTCGTCCGCAGGGGGGTCCTACGAGCAGTACTTC.

Comments on this clone: The junction does not match germline at one end; this may be a read error. This chain uses TRBV7-7 with TRBJ2-5; D may be TRBD1 or TRBD2 (5 bases each). The germline CDR1 and CDR2 sequences are SSHAT and FNYEAQ (reference sequence). There are 14 residues in the CDR3. The CDR3 reads CASSPLGRKETQYF. The CDR3 DNA reads as TGTGCTAGCAGCCCCCTGGGACGGAAAGAGACCCAGTACTTC. The full variable domain, its missing parts supplied by reference TRBV7-7 and TRBJ2-5, is GAGVSQSPRYKVTKRGQDVTLRCDPISSHATLYWYQQALGQGPEFLTYFNYEAQPDKSGLPSDRFSAERPEGSISTLTIQRTEQRDSAMYRCASSPLGRKETQYFGPGTRLLVL.

The chain carries TRBV9 and TRBJ2-7; 8 nucleotides agree with TRBD2. The germline V gene has CDR1 SGDLS and CDR2 YYNGEE. Trimming at V came to 4 bases and at J to 2 bases, leaving 5 bases not matched to a gene. The CDR3 consists of 14 residues. CDR3 in amino acids: CASSLSGGPYEQYF. CDR3 nucleotides: TGTGCCAGCAGCTTGAGCGGGGGTCCCTACGAGCAGTACTTC.

V gene TRBV6-1 combines with J gene TRBJ1-5; D ambiguous. V gave up 0 bases and J gave up 0 bases, with 6 bases separating them. Germline lookup yields CDR1 MNHNS and CDR2 SASEGT. The CDR3 extends over 15 amino acids. CDR3: CASSEAGYSNQPQHF. The CDR3 region has the DNA TGTGCCAGCAGTGAAGCGGGATATAGCAATCAGCCCCAGCATTTT.

The genes are TRBV2 and TRBJ2-7; D perhaps matches TRBD1 (5 bases). The germline CDR1 and CDR2 sequences are SNHLY and FYNNEI. Trimming shortened V by 3 bases and J by 3 bases, and 15 bases separated the two germline ends. The CDR3 is 15 residues long. The CDR3 sequence is CASSEAGHSRYEQYF. CDR3 coding DNA: TGTGCCAGCAGTGAGGCAGGGCACTCCCGCTACGAGCAGTACTTC.

The rearrangement links TRBV30 to TRBJ2-2; D perhaps matches TRBD2 (5 bases). Germline V gives CDR1 GTSNPN, CDR2 SVGIG (reference sequence). The CDR3 runs 14 residues. Trimming cost V 1 base and J 1 base, with 7 bases left between them. The CDR3, as DNA: TGTGCCTGGAGTGCAAGCGGGAACACCGGGGAGCTGTTTTTT. Its protein product is CAWSASGNTGELFF.

As concerns this clone: Other DNA variants within this sample encode the same CDR3. The genes are TRBV7-2 and TRBJ2-3, with 13 bases that match TRBD2. The V gene end was trimmed by 1 base and the J gene end by 4 bases; junction bases not matched to a gene: 2. This CDR3 spans 16 amino acids. The V gene's germline CDR1 is SGHTA and CDR2 FQGNSA. The CDR3 region has the DNA TGTGCCAGCAGCTTAGGACTAGCGGGAGGCTCAGATACGCAGTATTTT. Translating it yields CASSLGLAGGSDTQYF.

The rearrangement joins TRBV25-1 to TRBJ2-7; D is possibly TRBD2 (6 bases). The CDR3 extends over 15 amino acids. V was trimmed by 2 bases and J by 5 bases, leaving 16 bases between them. Germline assignment: CDR1 MGHDK and CDR2 SYGVNS. The CDR3 loop reads CASSEPGRGTHEQYF. The DNA for the CDR3 is TGTGCCAGCAGTGAACCGGGACGGGGGACCCACGAGCAGTACTTC.

The rearrangement uses TRBV4-3 and TRBJ2-3, with 11 bases fitting TRBD2. CDR1 is LGHNA and CDR2 is YSLEER in the germline V gene. The CDR3 spans 16 residues. V lost 4 bases to trimming and J lost 2 bases; unmatched junction nucleotides: 5. Written as DNA, the CDR3 is TGCGCCAGCAGCCCCCGACTAGCGGGAACCACAGATACGCAGTATTTT. Translating gives CASSPRLAGTTDTQYF.

The rearrangement joins TRBV6-6 to TRBJ1-2; D is perhaps TRBD1 (6 bases). Germline CDR1 and CDR2: MNHNY and SVGAGI (reference sequence). The CDR3 runs to 12 residues. Trimming removed 6 bases at V and 8 bases at J, with 13 bases between. CDR3 sequence (DNA): TGTGCCAGCAGGAACAGGGTATACGGCTACACCTTC. Translation gives CASRNRVYGYTF.

This clone has only a few counts. The chain combines TRBV5-1 with TRBJ2-1, with 8 bases fitting TRBD2. J lost 2 bases, V lost 6 bases, and 4 bases had no gene match. CDR1 and CDR2 (germline): SGHRS, YFSETQ. The CDR3 runs to 14 residues. The CDR3 nucleotides read TGCGCCAGCAAAACTAGCGGAACCTACAATGAGCAGTTCTTC. This codes for CASKTSGTYNEQFF.

The genes are TRBV5-1 and TRBJ2-4, with 8 bases aligning to TRBD1. The CDR3 has 15 amino acids. Trimming at V came to 3 bases and at J to 9 bases, leaving 11 bases not matched to a gene. Germline assignment: CDR1 SGHRS and CDR2 YFSETQ. The CDR3 DNA reads as TGCGCCAGCAGCTCGGACGTGGACAGGGAAGGCATTCAGTACTTC. Amino acids: CASSSDVDREGIQYF.

V is TRBV20-1 and J is TRBJ2-1, with D maybe TRBD1 (5 bases). This CDR3 has 11 residues. Trimming left V 5 bases short and J 10 bases short, with 12 bases between. Per the germline V gene, CDR1 is DFQATT and CDR2 is SNEGSKA (reference sequence). The CDR3 loop reads CSALDGAEQFF. The CDR3 DNA is TGCAGTGCTTTAGATGGGGCGGAGCAGTTCTTC.

Note on this clone: It may be a read error: a sequence one base away is much more abundant. V usage is TRBV5-1 and J usage is TRBJ2-5; TRBD2 aligns across 9 bases. V lost 5 bases, J lost 1 base, and 3 bases stayed unmatched. The CDR3 covers 14 residues. In germline, CDR1 is SGHRS, CDR2 YFSETQ. CDR3 nucleotides: TGCGCCAGCAGATCGACTAGCGGCCAAGAGACCCAGTACTTC. Its translation is CASRSTSGQETQYF. The full variable domain, with the rest looked up from reference TRBV5-1 and TRBJ2-5, is KAGVTQTPRYLIKTRGQQVTLSCSPISGHRSVSWYQQTPGQGLQFLFEYFSETQRNKGNFPGRFSGRQFSNSRSEMNVSTLELGDSALYLCASRSTSGQETQYFGPGTRLLVL.

The CDR3 coding sequence is TGTGCCACCAGCAGAGTAGGACCGGGTTACAATAGCAATCAGCCCCAGCATTTT. Translated: CATSRVGPGYNSNQPQHF. The gene calls are TRBV15 and TRBJ1-5; the D is unclear. CDR3 length equals 18 residues. Germline assignment: CDR1 LNHNV and CDR2 YYDKDF (reference sequence). The V and J ends lost 1 base and 0 bases respectively, with 16 bases between them.